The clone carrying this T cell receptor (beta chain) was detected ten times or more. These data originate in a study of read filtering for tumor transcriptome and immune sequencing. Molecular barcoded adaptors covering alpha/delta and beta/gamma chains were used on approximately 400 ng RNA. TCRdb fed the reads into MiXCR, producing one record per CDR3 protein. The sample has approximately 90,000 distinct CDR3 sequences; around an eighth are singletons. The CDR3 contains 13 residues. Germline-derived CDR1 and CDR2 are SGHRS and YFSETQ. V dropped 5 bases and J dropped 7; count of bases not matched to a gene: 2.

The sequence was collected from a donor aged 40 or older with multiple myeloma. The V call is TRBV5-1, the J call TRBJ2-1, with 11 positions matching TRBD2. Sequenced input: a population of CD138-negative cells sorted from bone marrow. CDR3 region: CASRPSGGNEQFF. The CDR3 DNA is TGCGCCAGCAGGCCTAGCGGGGGGAATGAGCAGTTCTTC.